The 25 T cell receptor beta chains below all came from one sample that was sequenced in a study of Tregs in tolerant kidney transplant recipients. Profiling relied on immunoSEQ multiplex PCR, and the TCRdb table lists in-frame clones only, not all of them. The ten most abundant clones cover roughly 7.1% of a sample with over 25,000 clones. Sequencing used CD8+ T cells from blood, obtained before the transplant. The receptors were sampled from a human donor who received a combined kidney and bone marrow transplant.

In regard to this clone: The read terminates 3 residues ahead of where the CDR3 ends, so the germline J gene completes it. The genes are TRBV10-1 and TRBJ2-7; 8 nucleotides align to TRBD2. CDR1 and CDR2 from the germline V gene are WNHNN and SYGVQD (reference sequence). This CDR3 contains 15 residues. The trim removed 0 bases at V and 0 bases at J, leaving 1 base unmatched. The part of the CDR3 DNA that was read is TGCGCCAGCAGTGAGTCAACTAGCGGCTCCTACGAG. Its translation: CASSESTSGSYE. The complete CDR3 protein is CASSESTSGSYEQYF.

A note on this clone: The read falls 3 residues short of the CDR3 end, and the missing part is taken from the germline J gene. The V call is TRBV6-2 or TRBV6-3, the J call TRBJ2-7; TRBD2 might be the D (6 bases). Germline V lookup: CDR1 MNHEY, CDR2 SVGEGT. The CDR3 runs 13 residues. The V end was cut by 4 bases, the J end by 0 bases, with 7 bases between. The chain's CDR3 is CASSWGVSYEQYF. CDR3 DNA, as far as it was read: TGTGCCAGCAGTTGGGGGGTCTCCTACGAG.

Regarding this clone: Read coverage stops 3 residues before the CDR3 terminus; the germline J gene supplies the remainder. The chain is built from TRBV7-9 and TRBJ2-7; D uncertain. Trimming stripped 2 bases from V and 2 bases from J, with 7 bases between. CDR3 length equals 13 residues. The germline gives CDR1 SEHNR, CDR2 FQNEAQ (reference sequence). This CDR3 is CASSLSDPYEQYF. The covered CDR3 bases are TGTGCCAGCAGCTTAAGCGATCCCTACGAG.

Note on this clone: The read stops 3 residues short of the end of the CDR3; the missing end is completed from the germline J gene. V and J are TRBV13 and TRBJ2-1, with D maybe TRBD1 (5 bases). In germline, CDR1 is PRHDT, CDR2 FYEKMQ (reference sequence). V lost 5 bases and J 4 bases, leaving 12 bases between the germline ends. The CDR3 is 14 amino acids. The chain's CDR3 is CASSENRMYNEQFF. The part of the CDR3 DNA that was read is TGTGCCAGCAGCGAAAACAGGATGTACAATGAG.

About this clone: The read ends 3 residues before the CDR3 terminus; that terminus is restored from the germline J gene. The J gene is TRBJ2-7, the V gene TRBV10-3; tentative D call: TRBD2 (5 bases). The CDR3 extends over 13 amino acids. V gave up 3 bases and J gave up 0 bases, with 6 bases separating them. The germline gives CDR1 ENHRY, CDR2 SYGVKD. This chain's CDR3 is CAISEEGSYEQYF. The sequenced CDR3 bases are TGTGCCATCAGTGAAGAGGGCTCCTACGAG.

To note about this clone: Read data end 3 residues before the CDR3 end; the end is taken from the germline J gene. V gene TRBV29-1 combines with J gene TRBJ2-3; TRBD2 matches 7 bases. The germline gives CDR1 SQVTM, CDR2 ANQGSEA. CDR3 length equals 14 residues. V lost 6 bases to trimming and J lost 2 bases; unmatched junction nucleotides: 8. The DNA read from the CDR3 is TGCAGCGTGGGGGGGAGCGAAAACACAGATACG. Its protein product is CSVGGSENTDT. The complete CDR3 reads CSVGGSENTDTQYF.

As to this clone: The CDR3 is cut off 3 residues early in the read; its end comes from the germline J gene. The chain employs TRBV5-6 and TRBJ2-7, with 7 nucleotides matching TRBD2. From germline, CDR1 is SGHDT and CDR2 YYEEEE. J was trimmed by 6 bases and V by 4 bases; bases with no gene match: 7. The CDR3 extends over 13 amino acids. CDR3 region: CASSLGLKGEQYF. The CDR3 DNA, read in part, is TGTGCCAGCAGCCTGGGACTAAAAGGCGAG. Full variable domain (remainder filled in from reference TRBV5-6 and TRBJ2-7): DAGVTQSPTHLIKTRGQQVTLRCSPKSGHDTVSWYQQALGQGPQFIFQYYEEEERQRGNFPDRFSGHQFPNYSSELNVNALLLGDSALYLCASSLGLKGEQYFGPGTRLTVT.

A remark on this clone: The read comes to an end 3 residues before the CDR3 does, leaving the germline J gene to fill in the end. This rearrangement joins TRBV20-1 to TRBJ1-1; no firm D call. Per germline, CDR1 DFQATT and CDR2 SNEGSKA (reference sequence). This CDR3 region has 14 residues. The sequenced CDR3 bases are TGCAGTGCTAGAGACCCTCAGTCCCCCTTGGGC. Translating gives CSARDPQSPLG. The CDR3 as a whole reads CSARDPQSPLGAFF.

CDR3 DNA (partial): TGTGCCAGCACCCCTCACAGGGAGTCCAACACTGAA. Protein: CASTPHRESNTE. The complete CDR3 reads CASTPHRESNTEAFF. The V gene is TRBV6-2 or TRBV6-3, the J gene TRBJ1-1, with D maybe TRBD1 (6 bases). The read stops 3 residues short of the end of the CDR3; the missing end is completed from the germline J gene. This CDR3 spans 15 amino acids. Germline CDR1 MNHEY, CDR2 SVGEGT. Trimming removed 7 bases from V and 2 bases from J, with 17 bases in between.

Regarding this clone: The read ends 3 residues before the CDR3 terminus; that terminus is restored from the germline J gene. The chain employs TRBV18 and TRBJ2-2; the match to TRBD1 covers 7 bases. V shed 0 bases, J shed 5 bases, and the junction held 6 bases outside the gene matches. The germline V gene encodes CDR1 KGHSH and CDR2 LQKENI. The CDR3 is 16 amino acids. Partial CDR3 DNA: TGTGCCAGCTCACCACCGACAGGGATTGGAACCGGGGAG. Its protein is CASSPPTGIGTGE. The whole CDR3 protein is CASSPPTGIGTGELFF.

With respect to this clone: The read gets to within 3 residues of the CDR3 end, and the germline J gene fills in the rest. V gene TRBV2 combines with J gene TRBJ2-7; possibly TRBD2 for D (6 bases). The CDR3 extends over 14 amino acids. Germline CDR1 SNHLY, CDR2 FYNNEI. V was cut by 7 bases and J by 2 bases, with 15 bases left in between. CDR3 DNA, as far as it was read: TGTGCCAGCAAGGAGGGCAGAACCCCCTACGAG. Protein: CASKEGRTPYE. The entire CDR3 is CASKEGRTPYEQYF.

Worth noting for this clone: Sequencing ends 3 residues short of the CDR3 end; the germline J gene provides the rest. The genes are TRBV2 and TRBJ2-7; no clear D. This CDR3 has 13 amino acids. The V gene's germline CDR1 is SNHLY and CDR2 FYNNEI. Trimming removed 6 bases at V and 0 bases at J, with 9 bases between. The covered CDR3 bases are TGTGCCAGCAGCCATGACAACTCCTACGAG. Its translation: CASSHDNSYE. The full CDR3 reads CASSHDNSYEQYF.

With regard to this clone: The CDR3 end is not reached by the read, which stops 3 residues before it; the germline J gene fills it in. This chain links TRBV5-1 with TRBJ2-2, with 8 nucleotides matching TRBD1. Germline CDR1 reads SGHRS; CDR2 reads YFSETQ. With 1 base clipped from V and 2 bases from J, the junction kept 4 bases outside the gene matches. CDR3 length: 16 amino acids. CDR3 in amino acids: CASSLRQGPNTGELFF. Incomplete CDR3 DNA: TGCGCCAGCAGCTTGAGACAGGGGCCAAACACCGGGGAG. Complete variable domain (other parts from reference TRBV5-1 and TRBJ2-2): KAGVTQTPRYLIKTRGQQVTLSCSPISGHRSVSWYQQTPGQGLQFLFEYFSETQRNKGNFPGRFSGRQFSNSRSEMNVSTLELGDSALYLCASSLRQGPNTGELFFGEGSRLTVL.

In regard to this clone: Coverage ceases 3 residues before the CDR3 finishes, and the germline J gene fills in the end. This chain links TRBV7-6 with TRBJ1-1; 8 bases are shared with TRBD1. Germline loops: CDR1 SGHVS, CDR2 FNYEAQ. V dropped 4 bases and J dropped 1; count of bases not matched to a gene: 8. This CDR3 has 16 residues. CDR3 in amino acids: CASSSHPGQGNTEAFF. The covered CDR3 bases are TGTGCCAGCAGCTCCCACCCCGGACAGGGGAACACTGAA.

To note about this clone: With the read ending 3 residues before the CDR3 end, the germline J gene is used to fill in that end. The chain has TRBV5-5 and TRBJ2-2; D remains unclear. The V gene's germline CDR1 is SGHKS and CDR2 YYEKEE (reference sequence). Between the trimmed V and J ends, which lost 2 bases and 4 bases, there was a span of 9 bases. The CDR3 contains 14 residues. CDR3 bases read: TGTGCCAGCAGCTTAGCTACCATCACCGGGGAG. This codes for CASSLATITGE. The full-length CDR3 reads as CASSLATITGELFF.

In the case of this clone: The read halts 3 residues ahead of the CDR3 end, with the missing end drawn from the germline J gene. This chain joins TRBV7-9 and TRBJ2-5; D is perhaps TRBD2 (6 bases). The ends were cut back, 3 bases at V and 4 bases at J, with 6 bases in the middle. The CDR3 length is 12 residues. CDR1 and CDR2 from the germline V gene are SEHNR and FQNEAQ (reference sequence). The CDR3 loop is CASSFSGETQYF. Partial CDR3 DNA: TGTGCCAGCAGCTTTAGCGGAGAGACC.

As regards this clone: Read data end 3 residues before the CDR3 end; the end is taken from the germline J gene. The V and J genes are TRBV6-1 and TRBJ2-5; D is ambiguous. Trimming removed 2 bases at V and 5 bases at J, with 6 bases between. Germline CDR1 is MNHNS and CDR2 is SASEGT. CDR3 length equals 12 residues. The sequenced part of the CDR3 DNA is TGTGCCAGCAGTGAACCCAGTGAGACC. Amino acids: CASSEPSET. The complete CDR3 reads CASSEPSETQYF.

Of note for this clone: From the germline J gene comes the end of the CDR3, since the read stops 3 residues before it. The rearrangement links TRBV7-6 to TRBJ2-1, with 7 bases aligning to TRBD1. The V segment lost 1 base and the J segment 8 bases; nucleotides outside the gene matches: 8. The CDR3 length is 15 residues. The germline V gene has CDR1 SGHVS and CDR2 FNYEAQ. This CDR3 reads CASSLGAGGKYEQFF. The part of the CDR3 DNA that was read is TGTGCCAGCAGCTTAGGGGCAGGGGGAAAATATGAG.

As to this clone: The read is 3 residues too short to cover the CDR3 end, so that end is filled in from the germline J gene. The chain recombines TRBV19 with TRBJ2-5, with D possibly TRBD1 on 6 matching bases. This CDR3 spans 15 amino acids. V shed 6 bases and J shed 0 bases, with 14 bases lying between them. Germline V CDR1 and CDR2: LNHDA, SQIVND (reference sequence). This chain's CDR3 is CASSDNRDNQETQYF. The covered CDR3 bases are TGTGCCAGTAGCGATAACCGGGACAACCAAGAGACC. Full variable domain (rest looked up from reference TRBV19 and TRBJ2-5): DGGITQSPKYLFRKEGQNVTLSCEQNLNHDAMYWYRQDPGQGLRLIYYSQIVNDFQKGDIAEGYSVSREKKESFPLTVTSAQKNPTAFYLCASSDNRDNQETQYFGPGTRLLVL.

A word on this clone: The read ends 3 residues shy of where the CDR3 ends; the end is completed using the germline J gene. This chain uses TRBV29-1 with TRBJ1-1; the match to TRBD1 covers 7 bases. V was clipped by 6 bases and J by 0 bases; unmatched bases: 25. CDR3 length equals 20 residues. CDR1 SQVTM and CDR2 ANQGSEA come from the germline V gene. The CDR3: CSVHGFQQGLEDWMNTEAFF. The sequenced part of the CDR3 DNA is TGCAGCGTACACGGATTTCAACAGGGGCTGGAGGACTGGATGAACACTGAA.

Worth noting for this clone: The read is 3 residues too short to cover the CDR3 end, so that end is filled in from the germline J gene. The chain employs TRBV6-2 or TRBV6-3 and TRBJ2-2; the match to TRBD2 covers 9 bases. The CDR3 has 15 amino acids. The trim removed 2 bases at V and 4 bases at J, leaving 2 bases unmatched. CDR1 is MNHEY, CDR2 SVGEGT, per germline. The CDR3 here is CASSYEREVTGELFF. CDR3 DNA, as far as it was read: TGTGCCAGCAGTTACGAGCGGGAGGTCACCGGGGAG.

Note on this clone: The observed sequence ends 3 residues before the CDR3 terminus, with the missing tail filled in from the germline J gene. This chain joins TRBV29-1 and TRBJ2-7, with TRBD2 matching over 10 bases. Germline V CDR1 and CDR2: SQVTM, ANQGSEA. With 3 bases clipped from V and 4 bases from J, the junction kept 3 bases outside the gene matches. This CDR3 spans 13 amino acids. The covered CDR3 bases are TGCAGCGTTGAGAGCGGGAGGGCTTACGAG. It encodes CSVESGRAYE. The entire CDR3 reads CSVESGRAYEQYF.

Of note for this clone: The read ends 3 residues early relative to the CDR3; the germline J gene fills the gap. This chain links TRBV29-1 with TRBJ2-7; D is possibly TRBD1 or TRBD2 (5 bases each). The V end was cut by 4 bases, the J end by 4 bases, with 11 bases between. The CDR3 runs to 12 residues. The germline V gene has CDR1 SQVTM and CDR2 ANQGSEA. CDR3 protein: CSVVRGEYEQYF. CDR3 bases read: TGCAGCGTTGTGAGGGGCGAGTACGAG.

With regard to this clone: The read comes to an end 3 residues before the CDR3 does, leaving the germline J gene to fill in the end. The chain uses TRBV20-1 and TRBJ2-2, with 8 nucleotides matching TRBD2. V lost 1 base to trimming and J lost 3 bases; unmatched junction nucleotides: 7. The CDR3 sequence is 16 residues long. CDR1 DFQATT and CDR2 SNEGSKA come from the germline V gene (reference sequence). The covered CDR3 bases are TGCAGTGCTAGAGCCATAGCGGGAACGTACACCGGGGAG. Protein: CSARAIAGTYTGE. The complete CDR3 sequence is CSARAIAGTYTGELFF.

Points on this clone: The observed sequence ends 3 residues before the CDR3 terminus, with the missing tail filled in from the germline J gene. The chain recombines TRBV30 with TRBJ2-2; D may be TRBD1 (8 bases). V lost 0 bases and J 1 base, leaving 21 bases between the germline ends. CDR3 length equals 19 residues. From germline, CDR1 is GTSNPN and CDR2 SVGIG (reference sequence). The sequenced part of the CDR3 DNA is TGTGCCTGGAGTGTGCCGGACAGGGAGGGGGAGCGGAACACCGGGGAG. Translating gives CAWSVPDREGERNTGE. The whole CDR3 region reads CAWSVPDREGERNTGELFF.